Listed here are 23 T cell receptor beta chains from one sample, sequenced in a study of low-dose radiotherapy and immunotherapy resistance in tumors. With a constant-region primer and a V-primer adapter, TCRs were subjected to 20 PCR cycles of amplification. TCRdb analysed the reads with MiXCR anew, one entry per CDR3 protein. This table has under 60,000 distinct CDR3 sequences, around 11% appearing once. Time point specified: before trial treatment. The sequenced sample was PBMCs, obtained before treatment. These receptors all stem from a female donor with ovarian cancer.

This clonotype was observed at least ten times. The chain joins TRBV5-1 to TRBJ1-1; 7 nucleotides align to TRBD1. J was trimmed by 4 bases and V by 4 bases; bases with no gene match: 7. CDR3 length: 14 residues. CDR1 SGHRS and CDR2 YFSETQ come from the germline V gene. The CDR3 DNA reads as TGCGCCAGCAGCCAGGGACAGCCGAGCACTGAAGCTTTCTTT. It is translated as CASSQGQPSTEAFF.

In this sample, this clonotype turned up many times. The rearrangement joins TRBV7-8 to TRBJ2-7; 7 nucleotides agree with TRBD1. Losses at the gene ends were 2 bases for V and 3 bases for J; bases not matched to a gene: 7. Looked up from germline, CDR1 is SGHVS and CDR2 is FQNEAQ. This CDR3 contains 15 residues. CDR3 DNA sequence: TGTGCCAGCAGCTTAATCCAGGGGGAGAACTACGAGCAGTACTTC. It yields the protein CASSLIQGENYEQYF.

In this sample, this clonotype turned up many times. The chain couples TRBV18 to TRBJ1-1; D gene unclear. Per germline, CDR1 KGHSH and CDR2 LQKENI. V lost 2 bases and J 5 bases, leaving 12 bases between the germline ends. The CDR3 totals 14 residues. DNA for the CDR3: TGTGCCAGCTCACCAGTCTCCGATTGGACTGAAGCTTTCTTT. This encodes CASSPVSDWTEAFF.

This clonotype was observed a few times. V and J are TRBV18 and TRBJ1-1; D is unclear. CDR1 and CDR2 from the germline V gene are KGHSH and LQKENI. CDR3 length equals 13 residues. Trimming removed 2 bases from V and 0 bases from J, with 4 bases in between. For the CDR3, the DNA is TGTGCCAGCTCACCAGAGTTGAACACTGAAGCTTTCTTT. As protein: CASSPELNTEAFF.

This clonotype was detected ten times or more. The chain has TRBV4-2 and TRBJ2-4; 10 nucleotides align to TRBD2. CDR1 and CDR2 from the germline V gene are LGHNA and YNFKEQ. V gave up 2 bases and J gave up 7 bases; unmatched junction bases: 5. The CDR3 is 15 amino acids. The CDR3, as DNA: TGTGCCAGCAGCCAATTGAGCGGGGGGGATAACATTCAGTACTTC. It encodes CASSQLSGGDNIQYF.

This clonotype occurred many times. This rearrangement joins TRBV19 to TRBJ1-1, with 7 bases fitting TRBD1. CDR3 length: 14 residues. The J segment lost 1 base and the V segment lost 4 bases, leaving 3 bases of the junction unmatched. Per germline, CDR1 LNHDA and CDR2 SQIVND (reference sequence). Here the CDR3 reads CASSKDRWNTEAFF. In nucleotides, the CDR3 is TGTGCCAGTAGTAAGGACAGGTGGAACACTGAAGCTTTCTTT.

The V gene is TRBV25-1, the J gene TRBJ2-7; 7 bases match TRBD1. This CDR3 has 15 amino acids. The trim removed 2 bases at V and 3 bases at J, leaving 7 bases unmatched. CDR1 is MGHDK and CDR2 is SYGVNS in the germline V gene. CDR3 residues: CASSERETGHYEQYF. The CDR3 DNA follows: TGTGCCAGCAGTGAAAGGGAGACAGGGCACTACGAGCAGTACTTC.

This clonotype is labeled medium-sized. V gene TRBV28 combines with J gene TRBJ1-2, with a possible D match to TRBD1 (5 bases). Deletions cut 5 bases from V and 4 bases from J, with 17 bases between. CDR3 length equals 15 residues. The germline gives CDR1 MDHEN, CDR2 SYDVKM. CDR3 bases: TGTGCCAGCAGTCCTCGGGGGGTCTCCTCCTATGGCTACACCTTC. Translating it yields CASSPRGVSSYGYTF.

In its sample, this clonotype ranks as medium-sized (0.01 to 0.1%). The rearrangement uses TRBV19 and TRBJ2-2; 7 bases line up with TRBD2. Looked up from germline, CDR1 is LNHDA and CDR2 is SQIVND (reference sequence). This CDR3 spans 17 amino acids. After removal of 7 bases from V and 2 bases from J, the junction contained 13 bases not matched to a gene. CDR3 residues: CASTPEPGRVNTGELFF. CDR3 nucleotides: TGTGCCAGTACCCCGGAACCGGGGAGGGTAAACACCGGGGAGCTGTTTTTT.

The chain uses TRBV20-1 and TRBJ2-1; 8 bases match TRBD2. This CDR3 is built from 11 residues. CDR1 and CDR2 (germline): DFQATT, SNEGSKA (reference sequence). The V gene end was trimmed by 8 bases and the J gene end by 9 bases; junction bases not matched to a gene: 6. CDR3: CSTGLEREQFF. The DNA for the CDR3 is TGCAGTACGGGACTAGAACGTGAGCAGTTCTTC.

This clonotype was detected many times. The chain employs TRBV30 and TRBJ1-6; the D gene is possibly TRBD1 (5 bases). Trimming removed 3 bases from V and 7 bases from J, with 13 bases in between. Germline V CDR1 and CDR2: GTSNPN, SVGIG (reference sequence). This CDR3 has 14 amino acids. DNA for the CDR3: TGTGCCTGGAGGACCGGGACGGCCAATTCACCCCTCCACTTT. This gives the protein CAWRTGTANSPLHF.

This clonotype has at least ten counts. V and J are TRBV6-2 or TRBV6-3 and TRBJ1-5; 7 bases fit TRBD1. From germline, CDR1 is MNHEY and CDR2 SVGEGT. Germline trimming cut 4 bases from V and 0 bases from J; bases unmatched to any gene: 6. The CDR3 sequence is 16 residues long. The CDR3, as DNA: TGTGCCAGCAGTTTGACGGGACAGAATAGCAATCAGCCCCAGCATTTT. Translating it yields CASSLTGQNSNQPQHF.

Many counts were recorded for this clonotype. The rearrangement links TRBV28 to TRBJ1-2; D is ambiguous. The CDR3 length is 13 residues. Germline values: CDR1 MDHEN, CDR2 SYDVKM. Trimming took off 6 bases at V and 3 bases at J, with 11 bases between the two ends. The DNA of the CDR3 is TGTGCCAGCAGCCTTCCAGGCGACTATGGCTACACCTTC. It encodes CASSLPGDYGYTF.

By frequency in the sample, this clonotype is medium-sized (0.01 to 0.1%). This rearrangement joins TRBV6-1 to TRBJ1-1; tentative D call: TRBD1 (5 bases). CDR3 length: 13 amino acids. V was pared by 6 bases and J by 13 bases, with 21 bases between. From germline, CDR1 is MNHNS and CDR2 SASEGT. The CDR3: CASSRPGTGVGFF. Here the CDR3 DNA reads TGTGCCAGCAGCCGACCGGGGACGGGTGTGGGTTTCTTT.

This clonotype was picked up many times. The gene calls are TRBV30 and TRBJ1-1, with no clear D. The CDR3 is 11 residues long. V was clipped by 3 bases and J by 2 bases, with 4 bases between them. Germline-derived CDR1 and CDR2 are GTSNPN and SVGIG (reference sequence). For the CDR3, the DNA is TGTGCCTGGAGACGCAACACTGAAGCTTTCTTT. Protein: CAWRRNTEAFF.

This clonotype was counted at least ten times. The chain carries TRBV28 and TRBJ1-1; 7 bases align to TRBD1. With 3 bases clipped from V and 4 bases from J, the junction kept 8 bases outside the gene matches. Germline assignment: CDR1 MDHEN and CDR2 SYDVKM. The CDR3 runs to 15 residues. DNA of the CDR3: TGTGCCAGCAGTTTCCTACAGGGGAGCGCCACTGAAGCTTTCTTT. Amino acid sequence: CASSFLQGSATEAFF.

This clonotype was recorded at least ten times. The chain uses TRBV3-1 and TRBJ1-2, with TRBD1 as a possible D gene (5 bases). The CDR3 extends over 14 amino acids. The germline V gene has CDR1 LGHDT and CDR2 YNNKEL (reference sequence). The germline V and J ends were trimmed by 1 base and 6 bases, with 12 bases remaining between them. The chain's CDR3 is CASSQGPGSHGYTF. CDR3 bases: TGTGCCAGCAGCCAAGGACCAGGGTCTCATGGCTACACCTTC.

In this sample, this clonotype turned up many times. The chain links TRBV28 to TRBJ2-5, with 8 bases lining up with TRBD2. Trimming took 3 bases from V and 4 from J; bases not matched to a gene: 7. Germline CDR1 and CDR2: MDHEN and SYDVKM. CDR3 length equals 15 residues. DNA for the CDR3: TGTGCCAGCAGTTTCCAAGCGGGGGCGGGAGAGACCCAGTACTTC. The encoded protein is CASSFQAGAGETQYF.

This clonotype has at least ten counts. This chain joins TRBV2 and TRBJ2-3; D is unclear. Germline-derived CDR1 and CDR2 are SNHLY and FYNNEI. The CDR3 consists of 13 residues. V was cut by 4 bases and J by 0 bases, with 5 bases left in between. Written as DNA, the CDR3 is TGTGCCAGCAGTGGGGTCAGCACAGATACGCAGTATTTT. Its translation is CASSGVSTDTQYF.

This clonotype appeared many times. At one end, the junction sequence differs from germline, possibly due to a read error. The rearrangement links TRBV7-7 to TRBJ2-3; no clear D. The CDR3 sequence is 14 residues long. Looked up from germline, CDR1 is SSHAT and CDR2 is FNYEAQ (reference sequence). The DNA of the CDR3 is TGTGCTAGCAGCTTGGGCGGCTACACAGATACGCAGTATTTT. This gives the protein CASSLGGYTDTQYF. Full variable domain (rest looked up from reference TRBV7-7 and TRBJ2-3): GAGVSQSPRYKVTKRGQDVTLRCDPISSHATLYWYQQALGQGPEFLTYFNYEAQPDKSGLPSDRFSAERPEGSISTLTIQRTEQRDSAMYRCASSLGGYTDTQYFGPGTRLTVL.

There are many counts of this clonotype. V and J are TRBV12-3 or TRBV12-4 and TRBJ2-2, with 7 nucleotides matching TRBD1. This CDR3 comprises 16 residues. V lost 0 bases and J lost 3; bases outside the gene matches: 4. The CDR3 loop is CASSLAEGAYTGELFF. The CDR3 DNA reads TGTGCCAGCAGTTTAGCTGAGGGGGCCTACACCGGGGAGCTGTTTTTT.

This clonotype appeared many times. The chain recombines TRBV20-1 with TRBJ2-3; 12 bases are a match to TRBD2. The CDR3 is 14 amino acids. Germline V gene sequence: CDR1 DFQATT, CDR2 SNEGSKA (reference sequence). J gave up 4 bases and V 4 bases, and 3 bases lay outside the gene matches. CDR3 DNA: TGCAGTGCTAAACTAGCGGGGGGCGCAGATACGCAGTATTTT. It specifies CSAKLAGGADTQYF.

The rearrangement joins TRBV19 to TRBJ2-3; 7 bases map to TRBD1. CDR1 and CDR2 (germline): LNHDA, SQIVND (reference sequence). CDR3 size: 15 residues. V lost 6 bases to trimming and J lost 5 bases; unmatched junction nucleotides: 11. The CDR3 sequence is CASSSPTGWGDTQYF. CDR3 nucleotides: TGTGCCAGTAGCTCGCCGACAGGGTGGGGAGATACGCAGTATTTT.